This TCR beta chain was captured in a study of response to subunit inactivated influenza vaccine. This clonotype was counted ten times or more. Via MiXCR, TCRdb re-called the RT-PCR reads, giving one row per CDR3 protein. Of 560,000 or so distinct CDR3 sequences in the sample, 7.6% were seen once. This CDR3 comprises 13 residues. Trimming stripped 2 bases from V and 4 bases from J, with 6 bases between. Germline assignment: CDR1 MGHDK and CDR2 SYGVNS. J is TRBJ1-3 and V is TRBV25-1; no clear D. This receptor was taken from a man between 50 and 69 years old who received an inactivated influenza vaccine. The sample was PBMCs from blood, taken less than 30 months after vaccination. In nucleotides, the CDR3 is TGTGCCAGCAGTGAAGGAGGGGGAAACACCATATATTTT. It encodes CASSEGGGNTIYF.